This section outlines one TCR beta chain sequence together with its context. Its antigen target is currently unknown. No base-level quality is on record; no much larger clone is a single base apart. This entry is derived from a study of T cell clones after liver transplantation (dated by TCRdb to between 2018 and 2021). Regarding the research as a whole: Samples were obtained from ITN030ST, a randomized trial in which withdrawal of immunosuppression was attempted within 2 years of liver transplantation. Donor-reactive T cell clones were identified by TCRbeta sequencing after a pre-transplant mixed lymphocyte reaction and then tracked in post-transplant blood. As an antigen-independent comparator for donor-reactive sequences, third party-reactive TCRbeta sequences were also identified from pre-transplant MLRs. Of the eight recipients, a few were HCV-positive, while the remaining recipients had been transplanted for non-autoimmune, non-viral indications. Subjects received no induction therapy and standard immunosuppression until randomization at 12-24 months post-transplant. To count as tolerant, a recipient had to stay completely off immunosuppression for at least one year without liver enzymes climbing beyond twice the upper limit of normal. Blood samples were collected pre-transplant, then pre-randomization ahead of withdrawal, and finally post-randomization once withdrawal had either been completed or failed. The studied cohort comprised 8 liver transplant recipients, 3 classified as tolerant and 5 as non-tolerant. The paper as a whole reports these results and caveats: After accounting for repertoire turnover, donor-reactive detection was significantly reduced in 7 of 8 subjects for CD4 and 8 of 8 for CD8. In two subjects, low numbers of available donor cells limited the measurable donor-reactive repertoire. In 5 of 8 subjects, circulating donor-reactive CD4 TCRbeta sequences decreased significantly after transplant, regardless of tolerance or HCV status. Because allograft tissue specimens were not available, migration of donor-reactive T cells into the graft, rather than deletion, may have occurred. A greater decline was seen for donor-reactive sequences than for third party-reactive sequences, suggesting partial antigen-specific deletion unrelated to withdrawal success. The conclusions were considered preliminary, being limited by small, heterogeneous patient numbers and non-standardized post-transplant time points.

The junction carries 16 bases between V and J, which are trimmed by 3 bases and 0 bases respectively. There are 17 amino acids in the CDR3, from cysteine to phenylalanine inclusive. Only the CDR3 DNA is retained, 51 bases long and in frame from the first base. CDR1 and CDR2 are read off the germline V gene as LGHNA and YSLEER. Using immunoSEQ, frozen genomic DNA was subjected to high-throughput TCRbeta CDR3 sequencing, a process that included PCR amplification, mapping, bias correction and internal controls. The authors processed their data as follows. Productive rearrangements were kept, and unique TCRbeta sequences were defined by CDR3 nucleotide sequence plus V and J gene. Donor-reactive sequences required at least 5-fold expansion in CFSE-low cells versus unstimulated pre-transplant cells and at least 0.01% frequency. Minimum frequency thresholds were set for each subject on the basis of the unstimulated sample with the lowest template count, so that a detection power of at least 90% was ensured. Repertoire turnover was measured by Jensen-Shannon divergence between the top 1000 TCRbeta sequences post- and pre-transplant. Changes in detection of donor-reactive sequences were tested with two-sided Fisher's exact tests. The table comes from immuneACCESS by way of TCRdb, which keeps in-frame sequences with V and J called. Part of the clones is missing from these tables; in studies checked, under half for an unresolved V gene and the rest for unknown reasons. V, J and clone size reflect that table, while D and trimming were determined from the DNA. Within this sample are tens of thousands of clones, with over 65% of them counted one time only. The ten largest make up 2.5% to 3% of the sample.

Unstimulated PBMCs, after thawing, were stained for CD3, CD4 and CD8 and then FACS-sorted into CD3+CD4+ and CD3+CD8+ populations. All 8 studied subjects were randomized to immunosuppression withdrawal. The Qiagen DNeasy Blood and Tissue Kit was used for genomic DNA isolation. The V and J genes are TRBV4-3 and TRBJ2-3, with the D assignment possibly TRBD1 or TRBD2, given 6 matching bases for each. The receptor was isolated from a human patient who received a liver transplant. Post transplant, some T cells may arise from the graft donor. The source material was CD4+ T cells from blood, sampled at the 22-month timepoint. The DNA sequence is TGCGCCAGCAGCCAGCATCGGAGGGACACTAGCACAGATACGCAGTATTTT. It is translated as CASSQHRRDTSTDTQYF.